These 26 T cell receptor beta chains were all obtained from the same sample, sequenced in a study of cytomegalovirus exposure and HLA in healthy donors. Primers included in the PCR were 60 Vbeta and 13 Jbeta primers. Sequencing was performed with immunoSEQ multiplex PCR; in TCRdb, only in-frame clones are kept and a portion is missing. The table lists about 120,000 clones, 70% to 85% of them singletons. The specimen sequenced was PBMCs. These receptors originate from a man in his forties or fifties in good health and CMV-seropositive.

The rearrangement joins TRBV6-6 to TRBJ2-7, with TRBD1 identical over 8 bases. V lost 6 bases and J lost 4; bases outside the gene matches: 2. The CDR3 runs 12 residues. Per the germline V gene, CDR1 is MNHNY and CDR2 is SVGAGI (reference sequence). CDR3: CASRDRAYEQYF. The CDR3 bases are TGTGCCAGCAGGGACAGGGCGTACGAGCAGTACTTC.

With regard to this clone: This sequence is one base from a far larger clone and is likely a read error. At the DNA level, this CDR3 is encoded by other sequences in the same sample as well. The chain recombines TRBV5-4 with TRBJ1-3; D may be TRBD1 (5 bases). The V end was cut by 4 bases, the J end by 2 bases, with 19 bases between. Per germline, CDR1 SGHNT and CDR2 YYREEE (reference sequence). CDR3 length: 17 amino acids. CDR3 nucleotides: TGTGCCAGCAGCCAAGAATATTACGGGGGTGCTGGAAACACCATATATTTT. Protein: CASSQEYYGGAGNTIYF.

This chain joins TRBV14 and TRBJ2-5; 8 positions match TRBD2. The J call may be in error: the DNA end matches TRBJ2-7 better. CDR3 size: 18 residues. Germline V gene lookup returns CDR1 SGHDN and CDR2 FVKESK. The CDR3 nucleotides are TGTGCCAGCAGCCACTCCATTCCGGGACTAGGTTCACTCTACGAGCAGTACTTC. This sequence encodes CASSHSIPGLGSLYEQYF.

The V gene is TRBV7-5, the J gene TRBJ1-1; the table's D call, TRBD1, has no DNA check behind it. TRBV7-5 is assigned pseudogene status. The CDR3 covers 14 residues. The CDR3 sequence: CARSFHRENTEAFF. The CDR3 DNA reads as TGTGCCAGAAGCTTTCACAGAGAGAACACTGAAGCTTTCTTT.

This chain connects TRBV4-3 to TRBJ2-5; no clear D gene. The CDR3 runs to 13 residues. Per germline, CDR1 LGHNA and CDR2 YSLEER. V lost 3 bases and J lost 4, with 9 bases in between. The CDR3 region has the DNA TGCGCCAGCAGCCAGGTAGTTGGAGAGACCCAGTACTTC. This translates into CASSQVVGETQYF.

A few counts support this clone. The chain combines TRBV7-3 with TRBJ2-7; TRBD2 aligns across 10 bases. V lost 5 bases and J lost 6; bases outside the gene matches: 13. CDR1 is SGHTA and CDR2 is FQGTGA in the germline V gene. The CDR3 has 16 amino acids. CDR3 DNA sequence: TGTGCCAGCAGCCCGCACCCCCAGCGGGGGGGCGCCGAGCAGTACTTC. Translating gives CASSPHPQRGGAEQYF.

The rearrangement joins TRBV5-1 to TRBJ2-3; maybe TRBD2 (5 bases). Between the trimmed V and J ends, which lost 1 base and 11 bases, there was a span of 17 bases. This CDR3 region has 14 residues. The V gene's germline CDR1 is SGHRS and CDR2 YFSETQ. The CDR3 here is CASSLSPDTREQYF. CDR3 bases: TGCGCCAGCAGCTTGTCCCCGGATACTCGGGAGCAGTATTTT.

This clone was detected a few times. V and J are TRBV4-3 and TRBJ1-1; possible D gene TRBD1, 6 bases. With 3 bases removed from V and 10 bases from J, the gap between germline ends came to 27 bases. Germline V gives CDR1 LGHNA, CDR2 YSLEER. The CDR3 loop spans 17 amino acids. CDR3 loop: CASSQYRDIADLAGAFF. The DNA of the CDR3 is TGCGCCAGCAGCCAGTACAGGGATATCGCCGACCTGGCTGGAGCTTTCTTT.

The chain couples TRBV7-2 to TRBJ1-5; no firm D call. Trimming stripped 1 base from V and 5 bases from J, with 12 bases between. This CDR3 comprises 15 residues. Germline CDR1 reads SGHTA; CDR2 reads FQGNSA. CDR3 sequence reads: CASSLVSGEDQPQHF. CDR3 in DNA: TGTGCCAGCAGCTTAGTATCCGGGGAAGATCAGCCCCAGCATTTT. Full variable domain (rest looked up from reference TRBV7-2 and TRBJ1-5): GAGVSQSPSNKVTEKGKDVELRCDPISGHTALYWYRQSLGQGLEFLIYFQGNSAPDKSGLPSDRFSAERTGGSVSTLTIQRTQQEDSAVYLCASSLVSGEDQPQHFGDGTRLSIL.

The CDR3 protein is CASSLDGRNTGELFF. For the CDR3, the DNA is TGCGCCAGCAGCTTGGACGGGAGGAACACCGGGGAGCTGTTTTTT. The chain recombines TRBV5-1 with TRBJ2-2; TRBD2 is a possible D gene (6 bases). This CDR3 region has 15 residues. Germline V gives CDR1 SGHRS, CDR2 YFSETQ. The germline V and J ends were trimmed by 0 bases and 1 base, with 7 bases remaining between them. Drawing the rest from reference TRBV5-1 and TRBJ2-2, the complete variable domain is KAGVTQTPRYLIKTRGQQVTLSCSPISGHRSVSWYQQTPGQGLQFLFEYFSETQRNKGNFPGRFSGRQFSNSRSEMNVSTLELGDSALYLCASSLDGRNTGELFFGEGSRLTVL.

This chain joins TRBV5-4 and TRBJ1-6; D is ambiguous. Deletions cut 2 bases from V and 0 bases from J, with 6 bases between. The CDR3 covers 15 residues. Germline-derived CDR1 and CDR2 are SGHNT and YYREEE (reference sequence). Here the CDR3 reads CASSLGSSYNSPLHF. In nucleotides, the CDR3 is TGTGCCAGCAGCTTAGGGAGCTCCTATAATTCACCCCTCCACTTT.

This clone was detected only a few times. This rearrangement joins TRBV14 to TRBJ2-6; TRBD1 is a possible D gene (6 bases). Germline loops: CDR1 SGHDN, CDR2 FVKESK. CDR3 length equals 17 residues. The V and J ends lost 5 bases and 2 bases respectively, with 16 bases between them. CDR3 residues: CASSVLQGQAGANVLTF. The CDR3, as DNA: TGTGCCAGCAGCGTCCTACAGGGTCAAGCTGGGGCCAACGTCCTGACTTTC.

The V gene is TRBV6-5, the J gene TRBJ2-1, with D perhaps matching TRBD2 (6 bases). Trimming removed 9 bases at V and 5 bases at J, with 14 bases between. The CDR3 is made up of 13 amino acids. Germline V gene lookup returns CDR1 MNHEY and CDR2 SVGAGI. Here the CDR3 DNA reads TGTGCCAGTACCCTACGGGGGAACAATGAGCAGTTCTTC. Translation gives CASTLRGNNEQFF.

Turning to this clone: At one of its ends the junction is not consistent with the germline gene, which may arise from a read error. The J gene is TRBJ2-7, the V gene TRBV7-9, with 9 bases matching TRBD1. CDR3 length: 15 residues. The germline gives CDR1 SEHNR, CDR2 FQNEAQ (reference sequence). Here the CDR3 reads CSSSYGQGISYEQYF. The CDR3 region has the DNA TGTTCCAGCAGCTATGGACAGGGGATATCCTACGAGCAGTACTTC.

V gene TRBV19 combines with J gene TRBJ2-3; a weak D match, TRBD1 (6 bases). The CDR3 extends over 14 amino acids. In germline, CDR1 is LNHDA, CDR2 SQIVND (reference sequence). Trimming cost V 8 bases and J 0 bases, with 12 bases left between them. CDR3 bases: TGTGCCAGTTTGGACAGTCCTAGCACAGATACGCAGTATTTT. It yields the protein CASLDSPSTDTQYF.

In this sample, this clone turned up a few times. The rearrangement links TRBV21-1 to TRBJ2-6; TRBD1, the table's D call, was not compared with the DNA. TRBV21-1 is termed a pseudogene. CDR3 length: 16 residues. The CDR3 DNA reads as TGTGCCAGCAGCAAAAGACAGATCACTGGGGCCAACGTCCTGACTTTC. Amino acid sequence: CASSKRQITGANVLTF.

V gene TRBV4-3 combines with J gene TRBJ1-2; the match to TRBD1 covers 10 bases. This CDR3 is 16 amino acids long. With 4 bases clipped from V and 1 base from J, the junction kept 6 bases outside the gene matches. Per germline, CDR1 LGHNA and CDR2 YSLEER. The CDR3 sequence is CASSRDRGGVNYGYTF. Written as DNA, the CDR3 is TGCGCCAGCAGCCGGGACAGGGGTGGGGTTAACTATGGCTACACCTTC.

The V gene is TRBV5-1, the J gene TRBJ1-1; possibly TRBD1 for D (5 bases). The CDR3 contains 13 residues. CDR1 SGHRS and CDR2 YFSETQ come from the germline V gene. V lost 0 bases to trimming and J lost 8 bases, with 11 bases between them. In DNA form, the CDR3 reads TGCGCCAGCAGCTTGGAGGGGTTCCTAGAAGCTTTCTTT. Translating it yields CASSLEGFLEAFF.

This clone was recorded only once. V gene TRBV5-1 combines with J gene TRBJ1-6; no definite D call. Trimming took off 5 bases at V and 7 bases at J, with 10 bases between the two ends. This CDR3 contains 13 residues. Germline CDR1 is SGHRS and CDR2 is YFSETQ. CDR3 residues: CASRSQENSPLHF. In DNA form, the CDR3 reads TGCGCCAGCAGATCCCAGGAAAATTCACCCCTCCACTTT.

Worth noting for this clone: Germline is not matched at one junction end, which may reflect a read error. CDR3 sequence reads: CSSSFPGGTEAFF. CDR3 coding DNA: TGTTCCAGCAGCTTTCCCGGGGGGACTGAAGCTTTCTTT. The rearrangement links TRBV7-9 to TRBJ1-1; D is possibly TRBD1 (5 bases). Germline V CDR1 and CDR2: SEHNR, FQNEAQ (reference sequence). The CDR3 sequence is 13 residues long. Full variable domain (missing parts from reference TRBV7-9 and TRBJ1-1): DTGVSQNPRHKITKRGQNVTFRCDPISEHNRLYWYRQTLGQGPEFLTYFQNEAQLEKSRLLSDRFSAERPKGSFSTLEIQRTEQGDSAMYLCSSSFPGGTEAFFGQGTRLTVV.

This chain joins TRBV4-1 and TRBJ1-5, with TRBD1 matching 9 bases. The junction had 9 bases not matched to a gene; V was cut back by 4 bases and J by 5 bases. The V gene's germline CDR1 is MGHRA and CDR2 YSYEKL. The length of the CDR3 is 16 residues. CDR3 sequence: CASSPLGTGSHQPQHF. The CDR3 DNA is TGCGCCAGCAGCCCCCTGGGGACAGGGTCCCATCAGCCCCAGCATTTT.

A few counts support this clone. The sample contains more than one DNA sequence encoding this CDR3. This chain links TRBV27 with TRBJ1-6; D not certain. The CDR3 totals 12 residues. Per the germline V gene, CDR1 is MNHEY and CDR2 is SMNVEV (reference sequence). The ends were cut back, 6 bases at V and 6 bases at J, with 6 bases in the middle. The CDR3, as DNA: TGTGCCAGCAGCCCTATTAATTCACCCCTCCACTTT. This codes for CASSPINSPLHF.

The chain carries TRBV4-1 and TRBJ1-2; 7 bases are shared with TRBD1. This CDR3 region has 16 residues. Germline assignment: CDR1 MGHRA and CDR2 YSYEKL. The V gene end was trimmed by 1 base and the J gene end by 4 bases; junction bases not matched to a gene: 9. The CDR3 bases are TGCGCCAGCAGCCAAGGCCGCCGACAGGGTGTCTATGGCTACACCTTC. It is translated as CASSQGRRQGVYGYTF.

This clone was counted only a few times. The chain combines TRBV28 with TRBJ2-7; 10 nucleotides line up with TRBD2. This CDR3 region has 18 residues. V trimming: 5 bases; J trimming: 2 bases; junction bases outside the gene matches: 15. Germline CDR1 and CDR2: MDHEN and SYDVKM. The CDR3: CASSPIGLAEYLPYEQYF. Written as DNA, the CDR3 is TGTGCCAGCAGTCCCATCGGACTAGCGGAATACCTTCCCTACGAGCAGTACTTC.

V usage is TRBV4-1 and J usage is TRBJ1-2, with TRBD1 identical over 11 bases. CDR1 is MGHRA, CDR2 YSYEKL, per germline. V trimming: 1 base; J trimming: 6 bases; junction bases outside the gene matches: 1. This CDR3 is 14 amino acids long. This CDR3 is CASSQGTGGNGYTF. The CDR3 DNA reads TGCGCCAGCAGCCAAGGGACAGGGGGCAATGGCTACACCTTC.

In DNA, the CDR3 is TGCGCCAGCAGCTTGGAGGGAGACCCCACAGATACGCAGTATTTT. Translated, it gives CASSLEGDPTDTQYF. The gene calls are TRBV5-1 and TRBJ2-3; possibly TRBD2 for D (5 bases). V lost 0 bases, J lost 2 bases, and 10 bases lay in between. The germline V gene encodes CDR1 SGHRS and CDR2 YFSETQ. The CDR3 is 15 amino acids.